This T cell receptor beta chain was sequenced for a study of vaccination and CD4 T cells after COVID-19. The study, taken as a whole, reports: Reactive clone data from convalescent patients indicated a median of approximately 90% appearing only post-vaccination.

CDR3 size: 13 residues. Trimming pared 6 bases from V and 5 bases from J, leaving 10 bases between. As for this clonotype: What it recognizes is unknown.

Sample treatment: 10-day PBMC culture with coronavirus spike peptide pools or control peptides (ViraFEST assay). Pre-COVID-19 pandemic sampling (2011-2018) yielded the unexposed donor's CD4+ T cells. The Oncomine TCR Beta short-read assay sequenced DNA from cultured CD4+ T cells. Using the QIAamp micro DNA kit, genomic DNA was extracted from the CD4+ T cells that had been cultured. A single record per CDR3 protein comes from TCRdb applying MiXCR to the PCR reads. The sample carries about 6,100 distinct CDR3 sequences, around 43% recorded once. Sample: CD4+ T cells from blood, cultured in vitro. This TCR was sampled from a human donor in good health. The chain is built from TRBV12-3 or TRBV12-4 and TRBJ2-2; D remains unclear. CDR3 sequence (DNA): TGTGCCAGCAGCTGGACCGAAACCGGGGAGCTGTTTTTT. Amino acid sequence: CASSWTETGELFF.